One and the same sample provided the 21 T cell receptor beta chains below, sequenced in a study of CD8+ T cells in alopecia areata. After isolation, RNA underwent reverse transcription to generate cDNA as the sequencing template. Sequenced by immunoSEQ multiplex PCR; TCRdb stores in-frame clones only, minus some. The sample lists approximately 170,000 clones; around 56% were seen once. Sample treatment: oral pan-JAK inhibitor, 5-10 mg twice daily. The sample here was CD4+ T cells sorted from blood, taken at week 4, from a patient treated with tofacitinib. The receptors shown here come from a human donor with alopecia areata.

With respect to this clone: Other nucleotide sequences in the sample specify the same CDR3. The CDR3 bases are TGCAGCGTCGGGGACAGTAACTATGGCTACACCTTC. Protein product: CSVGDSNYGYTF. The chain carries TRBV29-1 and TRBJ1-2; TRBD1 matches 7 bases. Trimming cost V 6 bases and J 1 base; bases outside gene matches: 2. Germline CDR1 and CDR2: SQVTM and ANQGSEA. There are 12 residues in the CDR3.

The chain combines TRBV11-1 with TRBJ1-5; 7 positions agree with TRBD1. After removal of 5 bases from V and 5 bases from J, the junction contained 6 bases not matched to a gene. The V gene's germline CDR1 is SGHAT and CDR2 FQDESV (reference sequence). CDR3 size: 14 residues. The CDR3 loop reads CASSLTGPDQPQHF. The CDR3 DNA is TGTGCCAGCAGCCTGACAGGGCCCGATCAGCCCCAGCATTTT.

This clone showed up just a few times. The chain is built from TRBV30 and TRBJ1-5, with unresolved D. This CDR3 contains 16 residues. Germline V gives CDR1 GTSNPN, CDR2 SVGIG (reference sequence). V was clipped by 1 base and J by 1 base, with 14 bases between them. The CDR3 reads CAWSGGGLTSNQPQHF. The CDR3 region has the DNA TGTGCCTGGAGTGGGGGAGGGTTAACAAGCAATCAGCCCCAGCATTTT.

The gene calls are TRBV29-1 and TRBJ2-1, with TRBD2 matching over 10 bases. From germline, CDR1 is SQVTM and CDR2 ANQGSEA. The J segment lost 2 bases and the V segment lost 7 bases, leaving 2 bases of the junction unmatched. This CDR3 spans 13 amino acids. CDR3 residues: CSGGTSAYNEQFF. The CDR3, as DNA: TGCAGCGGTGGGACTAGCGCCTACAATGAGCAGTTCTTC.

The rearrangement joins TRBV29-1 to TRBJ2-1, with 7 bases that match TRBD1. The length of the CDR3 is 15 residues. Germline V gene data show CDR1 as SQVTM and CDR2 as ANQGSEA. J gave up 3 bases and V 4 bases, and 9 bases lay outside the gene matches. The CDR3 loop reads CSVGWQGVDYNEQFF. CDR3 coding DNA: TGCAGCGTTGGTTGGCAGGGGGTAGACTACAATGAGCAGTTCTTC.

The chain has TRBV4-3 and TRBJ2-4; D ambiguous. In germline, CDR1 is LGHNA, CDR2 YSLEER. The CDR3 totals 14 residues. Trimming left V 2 bases short and J 0 bases short, with 5 bases between. CDR3 DNA: TGCGCCAGCAGCCAAACACTAGCCAAAAACATTCAGTACTTC. This gives the protein CASSQTLAKNIQYF.

The sample holds one count of this clone. The rearrangement uses TRBV6-1 and TRBJ2-1; tentative D call: TRBD2 (7 bases). Trimming removed 5 bases from V and 9 bases from J, with 11 bases in between. The germline V gene has CDR1 MNHNS and CDR2 SASEGT. The CDR3 covers 12 residues. CDR3 DNA: TGTGCCAGCAGTATAAGGGGGGGTGAGCAGTTCTTC. Its translation is CASSIRGGEQFF.

This clone was detected once. The chain combines TRBV5-4 with TRBJ2-5; no clear D gene. The V gene's germline CDR1 is SGHNT and CDR2 YYREEE (reference sequence). Trimming took off 3 bases at V and 2 bases at J, with 5 bases between the two ends. The CDR3 is made up of 12 amino acids. CDR3 sequence: CASSYGQETQYF. For the CDR3, the DNA is TGTGCCAGCAGCTATGGACAAGAGACCCAGTACTTC.

The sample holds a few counts of this clone. DNA for the CDR3: TGCAGCGTTGAAATGGGGGGGACTGGGGCCAACGTCCTGACTTTC. Its protein is CSVEMGGTGANVLTF. This sequence joins TRBV29-1 and TRBJ2-6, with 7 bases identical to TRBD2. The germline V gene has CDR1 SQVTM and CDR2 ANQGSEA. This CDR3 spans 15 amino acids. Trimming cost V 2 bases and J 2 bases; bases outside gene matches: 3.

The genes are TRBV30 and TRBJ1-2, with 8 bases that match TRBD1. CDR1 GTSNPN and CDR2 SVGIG come from the germline V gene (reference sequence). With 5 bases clipped from V and 8 bases from J, the junction kept 13 bases outside the gene matches. The CDR3 is made up of 14 amino acids. In nucleotides, the CDR3 is TGTGCCTGGTCTAAGTCCGGGACAGGACCCGGCTACACCTTC. Its translation: CAWSKSGTGPGYTF.

There are many counts of this clone. The chain employs TRBV7-9 and TRBJ2-7; 9 bases are shared with TRBD1. The CDR3 is 13 residues long. With 3 bases clipped from V and 5 bases from J, the junction kept 2 bases outside the gene matches. The germline V gene encodes CDR1 SEHNR and CDR2 FQNEAQ (reference sequence). CDR3 loop: CASSLGTGHEQYF. The CDR3, as DNA: TGTGCCAGCAGCTTGGGGACAGGGCACGAGCAGTACTTC.

The chain has TRBV7-9 and TRBJ2-3; tentative D call: TRBD2 (6 bases). This CDR3 has 13 amino acids. The V gene lost 5 bases and the J gene lost 12 bases, with 18 bases spanning the gap. CDR1 and CDR2 (germline): SEHNR, FQNEAQ (reference sequence). The CDR3 sequence is CASSRDSPEYQYF. Written as DNA, the CDR3 is TGTGCCAGCAGCCGGGACTCCCCTGAGTACCAGTATTTT.

The CDR3 sequence is CSVQTPLAKNIQYF. The CDR3 DNA is TGCAGCGTTCAGACTCCACTAGCCAAAAACATTCAGTACTTC. The chain has TRBV29-1 and TRBJ2-4; D unresolved. The length of the CDR3 is 14 residues. V lost 5 bases and J lost 0, with 11 bases in between. The germline V gene encodes CDR1 SQVTM and CDR2 ANQGSEA.

The chain uses TRBV30 and TRBJ2-1; no firm D call. The CDR3 loop spans 13 amino acids. Trimming removed 3 bases at V and 4 bases at J, with 10 bases between. The germline V gene has CDR1 GTSNPN and CDR2 SVGIG (reference sequence). The chain's CDR3 is CAWRVTSYNEQFF. Here the CDR3 DNA reads TGTGCCTGGAGGGTGACTTCGTACAATGAGCAGTTCTTC.

This sequence joins TRBV27 and TRBJ2-6; 15 bases are a match to TRBD2. Germline lookup yields CDR1 MNHEY and CDR2 SMNVEV (reference sequence). Trimming removed 7 bases from V and 2 bases from J; junction bases left unmatched: 6. This CDR3 is built from 18 residues. As DNA, the CDR3 is TGTGCCAGCACCCCCTGGACTAGCGGGAGGGCTGGGGCCAACGTCCTGACTTTC. Encoded protein: CASTPWTSGRAGANVLTF.

This clone was observed a few times. J is TRBJ2-7 and V is TRBV19; TRBD2 is a possible D gene (6 bases). The CDR3 loop spans 15 amino acids. Germline lookup yields CDR1 LNHDA and CDR2 SQIVND (reference sequence). The V and J ends lost 4 bases and 7 bases respectively, with 20 bases between them. The CDR3 sequence: CASSRGDPEGEEQYF. Here the CDR3 DNA reads TGTGCCAGTAGTAGAGGGGACCCGGAGGGAGAAGAGCAGTACTTC.

The rearrangement uses TRBV15 and TRBJ2-2, with 7 bases fitting TRBD1. V was pared by 8 bases and J by 6 bases, with 9 bases of the junction left unmatched. The CDR3 has 14 amino acids. Germline V gene data show CDR1 as LNHNV and CDR2 as YYDKDF (reference sequence). This CDR3 reads CATGSHRGAGELFF. Written as DNA, the CDR3 is TGTGCCACCGGTAGCCACAGGGGTGCCGGGGAGCTGTTTTTT.

The chain is built from TRBV19 and TRBJ1-5; TRBD1 matches at 7 bases. The CDR3 spans 14 residues. J was trimmed by 6 bases and V by 6 bases; bases with no gene match: 8. The germline CDR1 and CDR2 sequences are LNHDA and SQIVND (reference sequence). DNA for the CDR3: TGTGCCAGTAGCCCAACAGGGGAGGTTCAGCCCCAGCATTTT. This translates into CASSPTGEVQPQHF.

V usage is TRBV15 and J usage is TRBJ2-1; D is possibly TRBD1 or TRBD2 (5 bases each). Germline-derived CDR1 and CDR2 are LNHNV and YYDKDF (reference sequence). V lost 6 bases, J lost 3 bases, and 18 bases lay in between. The CDR3 runs 16 residues. CDR3 region: CATRLPGSGFYNEQFF. The DNA for the CDR3 is TGTGCCACCAGGCTTCCAGGGTCGGGGTTCTACAATGAGCAGTTCTTC.

The V and J genes are TRBV2 and TRBJ2-2; D is unclear. This CDR3 is built from 12 residues. V lost 5 bases, J lost 3 bases, and 4 bases lay in between. Germline V gives CDR1 SNHLY, CDR2 FYNNEI. CDR3 protein: CASSPDTGELFF. CDR3 DNA: TGTGCCAGCAGTCCTGACACCGGGGAGCTGTTTTTT.

The chain uses TRBV5-1 and TRBJ2-4, with D unclear. V dropped 1 base and J dropped 0 bases, with 17 bases sitting between them. The CDR3 is 18 residues long. Germline loops: CDR1 SGHRS, CDR2 YFSETQ. The CDR3: CASSLRFAEPLAKNIQYF. The CDR3 DNA reads as TGCGCCAGCAGCTTGAGGTTCGCGGAACCCCTAGCCAAAAACATTCAGTACTTC.